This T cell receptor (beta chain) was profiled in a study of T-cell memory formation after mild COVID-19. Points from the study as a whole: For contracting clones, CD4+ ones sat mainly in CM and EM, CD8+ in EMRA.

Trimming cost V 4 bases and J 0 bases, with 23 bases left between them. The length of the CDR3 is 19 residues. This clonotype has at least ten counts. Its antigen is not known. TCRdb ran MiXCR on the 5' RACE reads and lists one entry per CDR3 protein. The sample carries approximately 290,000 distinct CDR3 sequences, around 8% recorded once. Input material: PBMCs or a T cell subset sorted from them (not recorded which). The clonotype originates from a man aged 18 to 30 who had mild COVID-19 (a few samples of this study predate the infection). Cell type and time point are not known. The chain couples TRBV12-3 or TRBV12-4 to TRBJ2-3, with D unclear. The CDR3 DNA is TGTGCCAGCAGTTCTGCACCTAGTGGGCCTGAGACTAGCACAGATACGCAGTATTTT. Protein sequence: CASSSAPSGPETSTDTQYF.